A selection of T cell receptor beta chains follows, all from one sample in a study of control samples from healthy donors and cancer patients. Repertoires were generated with immunoSEQ multiplex PCR, while TCRdb's copy carries only in-frame clones and drops some. In the table there are approximately 94,000 clones, roughly nine tenths of which are singletons. Input material: blood. Source of these receptors: a woman aged 25 to 39 in good health. The CDR3 runs from the conserved cysteine through the conserved F or W. Fields, in order: clone size, V gene, D gene, J gene, CDR3 protein, CDR3 DNA. A D gene is named only where the DNA matches it firmly. For some rows the clone size is stated as once, few or many, or as a class when expanded; others skip it.

clone_size: once
v_call: TRBV7-9
d_call: .
j_call: TRBJ2-1
cdr3_aa: CASSHEGSHEQFF
cdr3_nt: TGTGCCAGCAGCCATGAGGGGAGTCATGAGCAGTTCTTC

clone_size: .
v_call: TRBV9
d_call: .
j_call: TRBJ2-6
cdr3_aa: CASSATQGSGANVLTF
cdr3_nt: TGTGCCAGCAGCGCTACGCAAGGCTCTGGGGCCAACGTCCTGACTTTC

clone_size: .
v_call: TRBV5-1
d_call: TRBD1
j_call: TRBJ1-2
cdr3_aa: CASSLVGGDSAYGYTF
cdr3_nt: TGCGCCAGCAGCTTGGTAGGAGGGGACAGTGCCTATGGCTACACCTTC

clone_size: .
v_call: TRBV5-1
d_call: .
j_call: TRBJ1-3
cdr3_aa: CASSLEAGSGNTIYF
cdr3_nt: TGCGCCAGCAGCTTGGAAGCTGGGTCTGGAAACACCATATATTTT

clone_size: .
v_call: TRBV6-2/TRBV6-3
d_call: .
j_call: TRBJ1-1
cdr3_aa: CAGSSGSLIGTEAFF
cdr3_nt: TGTGCCGGCAGTTCGGGCTCCCTCATTGGGACTGAAGCTTTCTTT

clone_size: .
v_call: TRBV5-4
d_call: .
j_call: TRBJ1-6
cdr3_aa: CASSLGGSGSPLHF
cdr3_nt: TGTGCCAGCAGCTTGGGGGGGAGTGGTTCACCCCTCCACTTT

clone_size: .
v_call: TRBV7-6
d_call: TRBD1
j_call: TRBJ1-5
cdr3_aa: CASSGQANQPQHF
cdr3_nt: TGTGCCAGCAGTGGACAGGCCAATCAGCCCCAGCATTTT

clone_size: .
v_call: TRBV27
d_call: .
j_call: TRBJ1-4
cdr3_aa: CASADRFNEKLFF
cdr3_nt: TGTGCCAGTGCGGACAGATTCAATGAAAAACTGTTTTTT

clone_size: .
v_call: TRBV14
d_call: .
j_call: TRBJ2-3
cdr3_aa: CASSSYRGGFTDTQYF
cdr3_nt: TGTGCCAGCAGCTCCTACAGGGGGGGATTCACAGATACGCAGTATTTT

clone_size: .
v_call: TRBV5-1
d_call: TRBD2
j_call: TRBJ2-1
cdr3_aa: CASSSGGGSWYNEQFF
cdr3_nt: TGCGCCAGCAGTTCTGGCGGGGGGTCATGGTACAATGAGCAGTTCTTC

clone_size: .
v_call: TRBV3-1/TRBV3-2
d_call: .
j_call: TRBJ2-3
cdr3_aa: CASSHEGRPPLDTQYF
cdr3_nt: TGTGCCAGCAGCCACGAGGGGAGGCCGCCTTTAGATACGCAGTATTTT

clone_size: .
v_call: TRBV5-4
d_call: .
j_call: TRBJ2-3
cdr3_aa: CASSLGGGRDTDTQYF
cdr3_nt: TGTGCCAGCAGCTTGGGGGGGGGCAGAGACACAGATACGCAGTATTTT

clone_size: .
v_call: TRBV7-2
d_call: .
j_call: TRBJ1-6
cdr3_aa: CASSYFTSIYNSPLHF
cdr3_nt: TGTGCCAGCAGCTACTTTACATCTATCTATAATTCACCCCTCCACTTT

clone_size: .
v_call: TRBV7-3
d_call: TRBD2
j_call: TRBJ2-3
cdr3_aa: CASSPFASGGANTQYF
cdr3_nt: TGTGCCAGCAGCCCATTTGCAAGCGGGGGGGCGAATACGCAGTATTTT

clone_size: .
v_call: TRBV12-3/TRBV12-4
d_call: .
j_call: TRBJ1-1
cdr3_aa: CASSERYEAFF
cdr3_nt: TGTGCCAGCTCTGAAAGGTATGAAGCTTTCTTT

clone_size: once
v_call: TRBV30
d_call: .
j_call: TRBJ1-1
cdr3_aa: CAWQESSTEAFF
cdr3_nt: TGTGCCTGGCAAGAATCTAGCACTGAAGCTTTCTTT

clone_size: .
v_call: TRBV19
d_call: .
j_call: TRBJ1-5
cdr3_aa: CASSIGIQFNQPQHF
cdr3_nt: TGTGCCAGTAGTATAGGTATACAGTTCAATCAGCCCCAGCATTTT

clone_size: .
v_call: TRBV30
d_call: .
j_call: TRBJ1-1
cdr3_aa: CAWSQGALGREAFF
cdr3_nt: TGTGCCTGGAGTCAGGGAGCATTGGGGCGTGAAGCTTTCTTT

clone_size: .
v_call: TRBV20-1
d_call: .
j_call: TRBJ1-6
cdr3_aa: CSARRGSPLHF
cdr3_nt: TGCAGTGCTAGACGGGGGTCACCCCTCCACTTT

clone_size: .
v_call: TRBV7-2
d_call: .
j_call: TRBJ1-1
cdr3_aa: CASSSRRSAGPTEAFF
cdr3_nt: TGTGCCAGCAGCTCCAGACGGTCCGCCGGCCCGACCGAAGCTTTCTTT

clone_size: .
v_call: TRBV7-2
d_call: .
j_call: TRBJ1-6
cdr3_aa: CASSLVWGSYNSPLHF
cdr3_nt: TGTGCCAGCAGCTTAGTATGGGGGTCCTATAATTCACCCCTCCACTTT